The sequence of this T cell receptor beta chain was determined in a study of sequential checkpoint blockade in melanoma. Treatment indicated: randomized to nivolumab then ipilimumab (arm A) or the reverse (arm B). PBMC sorting kept live CD3+CD8+ cells without CD19 or CD56. This clone was counted a few times. Germline V lookup: CDR1 ENHRY, CDR2 SYGVKD. The CDR3 has 16 residues. The V end was cut by 0 bases, the J end by 5 bases, with 16 bases between. The protocol was immunoSEQ multiplex PCR, while the TCRdb copy is restricted to in-frame clones and leaves out a portion. The sample holds under 15,000 clones, roughly four fifths seen once.

The chain uses TRBV10-3 and TRBJ2-5; perhaps TRBD2 as D (6 bases). The receptor comes from a human donor with melanoma. Specimen: CD8+ T cells sorted from blood (inferred from file names), collected from a patient given nivolumab and ipilimumab in sequence. Written as DNA, the CDR3 is TGTGCCATCAGTGAGTCGGTTGCGGGGAGTCGGGAGACCCAGTACTTC. Its protein is CAISESVAGSRETQYF.